This T cell receptor (beta chain) is drawn from a study of a mutant IDH1 vaccine in newly diagnosed glioma. The CDR3 extends over 15 amino acids. V was cut by 3 bases and J by 1 base, with 9 bases left in between. Germline-derived CDR1 and CDR2 are MGHRA and YSYEKL. Sequenced by immunoSEQ multiplex PCR; TCRdb stores in-frame clones only, minus some. In the table there are 98,000 or so clones, around nine tenths of which are singletons. Described time point: baseline, week 1 (first vaccination visit). Treatment described: pre-vaccination baseline after standard-of-care therapy. The sample was PBMCs, taken from a glioma patient treated with radiotherapy, temozolomide or both. The sequence came from a woman between 45 and 60 years old with glioma. The chain is built from TRBV4-1 and TRBJ2-2, with D hard to call. The CDR3 reads CASSQVGMNTGELFF. In nucleotides, the CDR3 is TGCGCCAGCAGCCAGGTGGGGATGAACACCGGGGAGCTGTTTTTT.